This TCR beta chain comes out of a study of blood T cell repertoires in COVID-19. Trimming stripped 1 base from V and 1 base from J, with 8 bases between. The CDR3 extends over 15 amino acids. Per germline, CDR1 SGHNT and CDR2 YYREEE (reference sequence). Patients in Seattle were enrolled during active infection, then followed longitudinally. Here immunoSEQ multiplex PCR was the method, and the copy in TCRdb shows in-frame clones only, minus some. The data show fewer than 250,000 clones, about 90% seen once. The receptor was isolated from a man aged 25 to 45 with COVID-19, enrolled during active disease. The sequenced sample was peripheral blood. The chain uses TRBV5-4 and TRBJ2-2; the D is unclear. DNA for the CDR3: TGTGCCAGCAGCTTGCCAGGAAGGAACACCGGGGAGCTGTTTTTT. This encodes CASSLPGRNTGELFF.